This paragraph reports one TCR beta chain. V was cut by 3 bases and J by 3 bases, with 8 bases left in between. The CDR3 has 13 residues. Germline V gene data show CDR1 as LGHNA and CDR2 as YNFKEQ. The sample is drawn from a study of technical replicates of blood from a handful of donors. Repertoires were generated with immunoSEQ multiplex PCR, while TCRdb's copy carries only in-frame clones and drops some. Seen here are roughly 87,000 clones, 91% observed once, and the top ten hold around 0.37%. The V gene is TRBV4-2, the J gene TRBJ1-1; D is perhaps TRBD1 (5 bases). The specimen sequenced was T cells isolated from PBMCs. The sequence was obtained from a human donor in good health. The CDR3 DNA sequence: TGTGCCAGCAGCCAGGGGGGGTACACTGAAGCTTTCTTT. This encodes CASSQGGYTEAFF.